The 9 T cell receptor beta chains reported below all come from one sample, sequenced in a study of cytotoxic CD8 clonotypes in ibrutinib-treated CLL. Profiled with immunoSEQ multiplex PCR; TCRdb holds only in-frame clones, not every one. The sample holds tens of thousands of clones, about 86% seen once. The specimen was PBMCs, collected before ibrutinib treatment. The receptors were sampled from a human donor with chronic lymphocytic leukemia.

V gene TRBV7-8 combines with J gene TRBJ2-7, with 9 nucleotides matching TRBD2. Per germline, CDR1 SGHVS and CDR2 FQNEAQ. CDR3 length: 14 amino acids. The trim removed 3 bases at V and 3 bases at J, leaving 3 bases unmatched. The CDR3 spells CASSLAGGNYEQYF. The CDR3 DNA sequence: TGTGCCAGCAGCTTGGCGGGAGGGAACTACGAGCAGTACTTC. Based on the CDR3 plus reference TRBV7-8 and TRBJ2-7, the full variable domain is GAGVSQSPRYKVAKRGQDVALRCDPISGHVSLFWYQQALGQGPEFLTYFQNEAQLDKSGLPSDRFFAERPEGSVSTLKIQRTQQEDSAVYLCASSLAGGNYEQYFGPGTRLTVT.

The chain's CDR3 is CASKKGLPARRGVSNEQFF. The CDR3 bases are TGCGCCAGCAAGAAGGGCCTCCCGGCCCGGAGAGGGGTCTCTAATGAGCAGTTCTTC. The genes are TRBV5-1 and TRBJ2-1; D may correspond to TRBD1 or TRBD2 (5 bases each). Trimming removed 6 bases at V and 7 bases at J, with 32 bases between. Germline loops: CDR1 SGHRS, CDR2 YFSETQ. This CDR3 comprises 19 residues. Full variable domain (rest looked up from reference TRBV5-1 and TRBJ2-1): KAGVTQTPRYLIKTRGQQVTLSCSPISGHRSVSWYQQTPGQGLQFLFEYFSETQRNKGNFPGRFSGRQFSNSRSEMNVSTLELGDSALYLCASKKGLPARRGVSNEQFFGPGTRLTVL.

The chain couples TRBV13 to TRBJ2-7, with TRBD1 identical over 7 bases. V lost 5 bases, J lost 2 bases, and 3 bases stayed unmatched. Germline V CDR1 and CDR2: PRHDT, FYEKMQ (reference sequence). The CDR3 runs to 13 residues. CDR3 DNA: TGTGCCAGCAGCGGGACAGCGACCTACGAGCAGTACTTC. It encodes CASSGTATYEQYF.

The rearrangement links TRBV5-6 to TRBJ2-7; a possible D gene is TRBD1 (5 bases). The CDR3 totals 14 residues. Germline loops: CDR1 SGHDT, CDR2 YYEEEE. V was pared by 1 base and J by 9 bases, with 17 bases between. The CDR3 reads CASSLYRNLFPQYF. The CDR3 nucleotides are TGTGCCAGCAGCTTGTACAGGAACCTATTTCCGCAGTACTTC.

The gene calls are TRBV9 and TRBJ2-1, with TRBD2 matching over 10 bases. Per the germline V gene, CDR1 is SGDLS and CDR2 is YYNGEE. With 3 bases clipped from V and 3 bases from J, the junction kept 6 bases outside the gene matches. The CDR3 consists of 16 residues. The CDR3 protein is CASSDPTSGDYNEQFF. CDR3 DNA: TGTGCCAGCAGCGATCCCACTAGCGGGGACTACAATGAGCAGTTCTTC.

The chain employs TRBV6-5 and TRBJ2-2, with 7 nucleotides matching TRBD2. Germline CDR1 and CDR2: MNHEY and SVGAGI. The CDR3 has 15 residues. With 2 bases clipped from V and 4 bases from J, the junction kept 4 bases outside the gene matches. CDR3 DNA sequence: TGTGCCAGCAGTTACGGGGCGGGAGTCACCGGGGAGCTGTTTTTT. Amino acids: CASSYGAGVTGELFF.

The chain recombines TRBV7-9 with TRBJ1-2, with D tentatively TRBD1 (5 bases). CDR1 is SEHNR, CDR2 FQNEAQ, per germline (reference sequence). The CDR3 has 14 amino acids. Between the trimmed V and J ends, which lost 8 bases and 2 bases, there was a span of 15 bases. The CDR3 protein is CASEKRGNNYGYTF. CDR3 in DNA: TGTGCCAGCGAAAAAAGGGGTAACAACTATGGCTACACCTTC.

The rearrangement links TRBV25-1 to TRBJ1-1; 9 bases line up with TRBD1. CDR1 is MGHDK, CDR2 SYGVNS, per germline. The CDR3 spans 16 residues. Trimming took 6 bases from V and 4 from J; bases not matched to a gene: 12. The CDR3 protein is CASRAGTGLVSTEAFF. CDR3 sequence (DNA): TGTGCCAGCAGGGCCGGGACAGGGTTAGTTTCCACTGAAGCTTTCTTT. The complete variable domain, with remaining parts taken from reference TRBV25-1 and TRBJ1-1, reads EADIYQTPRYLVIGTGKKITLECSQTMGHDKMYWYQQDPGMELHLIHYSYGVNSTEKGDLSSESTVSRIRTEHFPLTLESARPSHTSQYLCASRAGTGLVSTEAFFGQGTRLTVV.

The DNA of the CDR3 is TGCGCCAGCGGGCAGCTCGCAATGAACACTGAAGCTTTCTTT. Its translation is CASGQLAMNTEAFF. The chain uses TRBV4-1 and TRBJ1-1; D call uncertain. Germline assignment: CDR1 MGHRA and CDR2 YSYEKL. Trimming removed 8 bases at V and 0 bases at J, with 13 bases between. The length of the CDR3 is 14 residues.